The present TCR beta chain was sequenced within a study of beta chain bispecific antibodies for T cell cancers (dated by TCRdb to 2020 to 2023). In the study overall: Healthy donor T cells were cocultured with T cell leukemia lines and bispecific antibodies, then TRBV sequencing of surviving cells measured the depletion of each TRBV family. Surface TRBV12 (TRBV12-3) was expressed by Jurkat cells, and surface TRBV5-5 was expressed by HPB-ALL cells. Overall results and qualifications from the work: Each sequenced sample mixed leukemia cell line cells with normal T cells, and most targeted TRBV signal came from the leukemia cells rather than normal T cells. Cross-reactivity of the anti-TRBV5-5 antibody with TRBV5-6 was attributed to high sequence similarity between the two genes.

T cells were expanded from blood mononuclear cells with anti-CD3 antibody OKT3 or CD3/CD28 Dynabeads for approximately three days. The culture conditions for expanded T cells were RPMI 1640 plus 10% fetal bovine serum, recombinant human IL-2 (approximately 99 IU/ml) and IL-7 (approximately 5.2 ng/ml). For cocultures, some 50,000 normal T cells were combined with some 50,000 target cells and bispecific antibody in around 0.095 mL and incubated for 15 to 20 hours at 37 degrees C. Each bispecific antibody was composed of two single-chain variable fragments, which were expressed in a single-chain diabody format with a His tag. Effector T cells came from healthy human donors; peripheral blood mononuclear cells were isolated from leukapheresis samples by Ficoll density gradient centrifugation. Based on the germline V gene, the CDR1 and CDR2 sequences are KGHDR and SFDVKD. The CDR3 has 16 amino acids, counting the end cysteine and phenylalanine. Only CDR3 DNA remains: 48 bases, in frame from the first base. Cut back by 0 bases and 6 bases, the V and J ends lie 15 bases apart.

The libraries included unique molecular identifier barcodes, and the barcodes were used to quantify clonotypes. Qiagen AllPrep DNA/RNA Micro kits were used to isolate total RNA, and an Agilent TapeStation was used to check RNA quality. TCR beta libraries were built by 5' RACE: cDNA synthesis followed by two PCR steps using TCR beta constant-region gene-specific primers. An Illumina MiSeq platform was used to sequence the TCR beta libraries. The study's processing was this. Reads were processed with MIGEC, MiXCR and VDJtools. To get a clonotype's frequency, the unique molecular identifiers belonging to that clonotype were divided by all unique molecular identifiers in the sample. Nonfunctional TRBV genes listed as pseudogenes or open reading frames in IMGT, such as TRBV1, TRBV12-1 and TRBV21, were excluded. The public sequencing data were trimmed at Q25 with fastp and processed into clonotypes with MiXCR by TCRdb, which kept only in-frame beta chains. When rows share a CDR3 protein, they turn into one entry using the most common DNA and genes. These V and J calls originate from TCRdb's pipeline instead of the authors' own analysis. The sample table lists 20,000 to 25,000 distinct CDR3 sequences, less than 3% of them with a count of one. The top ten clones comprise about a third of the sample.

This clonotype was detected many times. Its binding antigen is unknown. No quality values exist for individual bases; no much larger clone is one base distant. The chain employs TRBV24-1 and TRBJ2-3; the D gene is possibly TRBD1 or TRBD2, with 5 bases matching each. Sequenced sample: healthy donor T cells cultured with leukemia cells. This sequence originates from a human donor in good health. Some clones in this sample may be carry-over from other donors' samples. The CDR3 corresponds to CATSDLQEGIGDTQYF. The DNA reads as follows: TGTGCCACCAGTGATTTGCAAGAGGGGATCGGCGATACGCAGTATTTT.